The 7 T cell receptor beta chains below all came from one sample that was sequenced in a study of cytomegalovirus exposure and HLA in healthy donors. The PCR employed 60 Vbeta primers together with 13 Jbeta primers. Profiling relied on immunoSEQ multiplex PCR, and the TCRdb table lists in-frame clones only, not all of them. This table holds some 90,000 clones, roughly 78% found once. The sample taken for sequencing was PBMCs. The receptors were sampled from a male donor in good health and CMV-seropositive.

The chain employs TRBV5-1 and TRBJ1-2; D perhaps matches TRBD1 (5 bases). The germline V and J ends were trimmed by 4 bases and 5 bases, with 12 bases remaining between them. The CDR3 runs 13 residues. Germline CDR1 is SGHRS and CDR2 is YFSETQ. CDR3 amino acids: CASSRGGGYGYTF. The CDR3 coding sequence is TGCGCCAGCAGCCGCGGGGGGGGGTATGGCTACACCTTC.

The V gene is TRBV27, the J gene TRBJ2-1, with D possibly being TRBD1 (6 bases). Germline lookup yields CDR1 MNHEY and CDR2 SMNVEV (reference sequence). The V end lost 5 bases, the J end lost 2 bases, and 10 bases lay between the germline ends. CDR3 size: 14 residues. The DNA for the CDR3 is TGTGCCAGCAGTAGGACAGCCCCCTACAATGAGCAGTTCTTC. It translates to CASSRTAPYNEQFF.

The chain is built from TRBV28 and TRBJ1-5, with D possibly TRBD1 on 5 matching bases. V was cut by 4 bases and J by 2 bases, with 15 bases left in between. The germline V gene has CDR1 MDHEN and CDR2 SYDVKM. The CDR3 extends over 16 amino acids. For the CDR3, the DNA is TGTGCCAGCAGTTCAAGGGGAGGGCTCGGCAATCAGCCCCAGCATTTT. It is translated as CASSSRGGLGNQPQHF.

The J gene is TRBJ2-1, the V gene TRBV5-1; weak D call: TRBD2 (6 bases). CDR3 size: 18 residues. Germline V CDR1 and CDR2: SGHRS, YFSETQ. V was clipped by 5 bases and J by 7 bases, with 28 bases between them. In nucleotides, the CDR3 is TGCGCCAGCAGGCCCTTTGGGGCGGGGTACAATGAGGAGAATGAGCAGTTCTTC. Translated, it gives CASRPFGAGYNEENEQFF.

CDR3 residues: CASSTQGARGNQPQHF. In DNA form, the CDR3 reads TGTGCCAGTAGTACACAGGGGGCGAGGGGCAATCAGCCCCAGCATTTT. This sequence joins TRBV19 and TRBJ1-5; TRBD1 matches at 9 bases. CDR1 is LNHDA and CDR2 is SQIVND in the germline V gene (reference sequence). V was clipped by 4 bases and J by 2 bases; unmatched bases: 6. This CDR3 comprises 16 residues. Full variable domain (outside the CDR3, taken from reference TRBV19 and TRBJ1-5): DGGITQSPKYLFRKEGQNVTLSCEQNLNHDAMYWYRQDPGQGLRLIYYSQIVNDFQKGDIAEGYSVSREKKESFPLTVTSAQKNPTAFYLCASSTQGARGNQPQHFGDGTRLSIL.

The genes are TRBV30 and TRBJ2-1; possible D gene TRBD2, 5 bases. The V gene's germline CDR1 is GTSNPN and CDR2 SVGIG (reference sequence). The CDR3 covers 12 residues. Trimming cost V 4 bases and J 10 bases, with 14 bases left between them. CDR3: CAWNLGEREQFF. CDR3 DNA sequence: TGTGCCTGGAACCTGGGAGAGAGAGAGCAGTTCTTC.

The gene calls are TRBV6-5 and TRBJ1-2; a weak D match, TRBD1 (5 bases). V gave up 6 bases and J gave up 7 bases, with 15 bases separating them. The germline V gene encodes CDR1 MNHEY and CDR2 SVGAGI. The CDR3 is 13 residues long. CDR3 amino acids: CASRPGTEFGYTF. CDR3 nucleotide sequence: TGTGCCAGCAGGCCCGGGACTGAATTTGGCTACACCTTC.